The clone carrying this T cell receptor (beta chain) was detected a few times. This sample is drawn from a study of blood T cell repertoires in COVID-19. Study in general: Acute and convalescent COVID-19 samples came from the United States, Italy and Spain.

Only in-frame clones appear in the TCRdb table, and some are missing; sequencing was by immunoSEQ multiplex PCR. This sample yields 250,000 to 400,000 clones, of which approximately 87% are seen a single time; over 4% belongs to the top ten. The CDR3 is made up of 15 amino acids. With 1 base clipped from V and 1 base from J, the junction kept 3 bases outside the gene matches. Per the germline V gene, CDR1 is LGHDT and CDR2 is YNNKEL (reference sequence). Participant-reported clinical history was the basis for cohort assignment. This chain joins TRBV3-1 (or the pseudogene TRBV3-2) and TRBJ1-1; TRBD1 matches at 7 bases. The sequencing sample was made of PBMCs or T cells enriched from blood (not recorded which). The receptor comes from a woman younger than 45 who had recovered from COVID-19. CDR3 nucleotide sequence: TGTGCCAGCAGCCAAGCAGGGGGACCGAACACTGAAGCTTTCTTT. This encodes CASSQAGGPNTEAFF.